This T cell receptor (beta chain) was identified in a study of identical twins. Whole-study findings and limits: Conclusions came from cross-sectional statistical analysis, not from following the same donors. Twin pairs had excess sharing that was weaker in beta out-of-frame sequences.

Details on this clonotype: The antigen is unknown.

V was pared by 3 bases and J by 8 bases, with 7 bases between. CDR1 is MNHEY, CDR2 SVGAGI, per germline. The CDR3 is made up of 11 amino acids. With template switching, a universal primer site was added, and the cDNA carried unique molecular identifiers. Each CDR3 protein is one row after TCRdb ran MiXCR on the 5' RACE reads. The sample lists a few hundred thousand distinct CDR3 sequences; approximately 15% were seen once. This sample also belongs to another study, concerning yellow fever vaccine responses in identical twins.

Specimen: CD4+ T cells sorted from blood. V gene TRBV6-5 combines with J gene TRBJ1-1; tentatively, D is TRBD1 (6 bases). The source is a woman under 30 in good health. The DNA of the CDR3 is TGTGCCAGCAGTTATACAGGGGAAGCTTTCTTT. Amino acid sequence: CASSYTGEAFF.